The 6 T cell receptor beta chains reported below all come from one sample, sequenced in a study of control samples from healthy donors and cancer patients. Assay used: immunoSEQ multiplex PCR; TCRdb lists only in-frame clones, some missing. The repertoire holds 150,000 to 200,000 clones, 94% seen once, with around 1.5% in the top ten. The specimen was blood. The source of these receptors is a woman aged 18-29 years in good health.

The chain joins TRBV24-1 to TRBJ2-5, with 12 bases aligning to TRBD2. The CDR3 totals 16 residues. Germline V gene data show CDR1 as KGHDR and CDR2 as SFDVKD. The V and J ends lost 4 bases and 4 bases, in that order; junction bases with no gene match: 6. The CDR3 nucleotides are TGTGCCACCAGTGACCCGACTAGCGGGGGACGAGAGACCCAGTACTTC. Amino acid sequence: CATSDPTSGGRETQYF.

This chain links TRBV18 with TRBJ1-2, with D perhaps matching TRBD1 (5 bases). CDR1 and CDR2 (germline): KGHSH, LQKENI. CDR3 length: 14 residues. Trimming shortened V by 3 bases and J by 6 bases, and 14 bases separated the two germline ends. The CDR3 sequence is CASSPGLLRDGYTF. CDR3 DNA sequence: TGTGCCAGCTCACCGGGACTCCTACGGGATGGCTACACCTTC. The variable domain in full, with the rest retrieved from reference TRBV18 and TRBJ1-2, is NAGVMQNPRHLVRRRGQEARLRCSPMKGHSHVYWYRQLPEEGLKFMVYLQKENIIDESGMPKERFSAEFPKEGPSILRIQQVVRGDSAAYFCASSPGLLRDGYTFGSGTRLTVV.

The J gene is TRBJ2-5, the V gene TRBV6-5; 8 bases are a match to TRBD2. V was clipped by 6 bases and J by 2 bases; unmatched bases: 5. The CDR3 extends over 14 amino acids. From germline, CDR1 is MNHEY and CDR2 SVGAGI. CDR3 residues: CASSLRLAQETQYF. CDR3 nucleotides: TGTGCCAGCAGCCTCCGACTAGCGCAAGAGACCCAGTACTTC.

The CDR3, as DNA: TGTGCCAGCAGCTCGAACTACGAGCAGTACTTC. Translating gives CASSSNYEQYF. The rearrangement links TRBV11-3 to TRBJ2-7; no firm D call. This CDR3 comprises 11 residues. Per germline, CDR1 SGHNT and CDR2 YENEEA. The V end was cut by 4 bases, the J end by 3 bases, with 4 bases between.

V gene TRBV6-5 combines with J gene TRBJ1-2; D gene unclear. The CDR3 runs to 14 residues. Germline V lookup: CDR1 MNHEY, CDR2 SVGAGI. Trimming cost V 3 bases and J 6 bases, with 14 bases left between them. CDR3 DNA: TGTGCCAGCAGTTATCTGTCAGAGGAGGATGGCTACACCTTC. It translates to CASSYLSEEDGYTF.

The rearrangement joins TRBV19 to TRBJ1-2; possible D gene TRBD1, 5 bases. The CDR3 spans 12 residues. CDR1 is LNHDA, CDR2 SQIVND, per germline (reference sequence). With 1 base removed from V and 5 bases from J, the gap between germline ends came to 5 bases. As DNA, the CDR3 is TGTGCCAGTAGTATAGGACAGTATGGCTACACCTTC. Its translation: CASSIGQYGYTF. The full variable domain, rest sourced from reference TRBV19 and TRBJ1-2, is DGGITQSPKYLFRKEGQNVTLSCEQNLNHDAMYWYRQDPGQGLRLIYYSQIVNDFQKGDIAEGYSVSREKKESFPLTVTSAQKNPTAFYLCASSIGQYGYTFGSGTRLTVV.